Sequencing of this T cell receptor (beta chain) was carried out in a study of cytomegalovirus exposure and HLA in healthy donors (dated by TCRdb to about 2017). General notes on the study: An earlier analysis of approximately 640 of the donors reported about 250 Gb of sequence data and about 100 million unique TCR beta sequences from 190 million or so T cells. Rather than using new phenotypic data, the later analysis identified candidate immune exposures from TCR beta sequences and from how often those sequences occurred across donors. All discovery cohort repertoires had been generated on a single sequencing platform. The number of donors typed differed by locus, with 629-630 for A, B, C, DRB1 and DQB1, around 560 for DQA1, 600 to 610 for DPA1, and under 490 for DPB1. Using immunosequencing, the study profiled T cell repertoires from approximately 700 subjects and related those repertoires to cytomegalovirus serostatus. Of the roughly 410 genotyped donors, 75% to 85% were placed in the genetic ancestry cluster associated with self-reported Caucasian donors. On average, roughly 250,000 unique TCR beta nucleotide sequences were sequenced per donor among about 400 genotyped donors of the cohort, with roughly 18% of those sequences being non-productive. In a later genetic analysis, genome-wide SNP genotypes for about three fifths of the roughly 670 donors were used, and that subset was treated as a discovery cohort. HLA typing covered class I and class II loci at four-digit resolution. A separate validation cohort of over 95 different subjects was used in addition to the 666-subject first cohort. Roughly 300 gigabases of sequencing data and approximately 80 million unique TCR sequences were included in an early release covering 500 to 750 HLA-typed donors. In a later analysis, previously published TCR beta repertoires from some 640 donors were re-analyzed and high-resolution HLA genotyping was added so that TCR occurrence patterns could be studied. An earlier analysis of nearly 600 of the donors applied high-throughput TCR beta sequencing to assess whether each TCR beta V gene segment acted as functional or pseudogenic. Donor age, sex, ethnicity and CMV serostatus were compiled alongside the repertoire data. The study aimed to test whether signatures of past pathogen exposure could be identified by cataloging public T cell receptors. To predict cytomegalovirus infection status, the study combined high-throughput TCR immunosequencing, statistical association of individual TCRs with disease status, and machine learning. A few DR-DQ haplotypes were treated as single units for association and clustering because of strong linkage in the cohort.

The cohort was made up of approximately 670 healthy bone marrow donors. At the time of sampling, all cohort members were nominally healthy, though unrecorded immune exposures were likely present. The donor tested CMV seronegative and was one of the 352 seronegative cohort members. A peripheral blood sample was collected from each donor, and TCR beta sequencing was performed on peripheral blood mononuclear cells. The Qiagen DNeasy Blood Extraction Kit was used to extract genomic DNA from the blood cell samples. Paper-wide results and their limitations: According to the authors, the approach could potentially be generalized to other disease states and immunological phenotypes. Presence/absence analyses assumed roughly uniform sequencing depth across donors, an assumption that may not hold. Across donors, most TCR sequences were observed very rarely, whereas some public TCRs were present in many individuals. Most CMV-associated TCR beta chains appeared to be HLA-restricted in a later analysis, and the HLA associations seemed to be driven largely by CMV exposure. The classifier was reported to diagnose cytomegalovirus status with high specificity and sensitivity in both the original and validation cohorts. Immune exposure information for the cohort was limited to CMV serostatus. Some IMGT-functional V segments, including TRBV6-2 and TRBV6-3, could not be distinguished by the 87-base-pair reads and were therefore excluded. In a later analysis, HLA-associated TCR beta chains were found to be more clonally expanded and to have lower generation probabilities than equally common non-associated chains. According to a later genetic analysis, donors in an Asian-associated ancestry cluster had fewer N-insertions in productive TCRs than the approximately 610-donor mean. In vitro tests confirmed that a few of the cytomegalovirus-associated TCR beta chains recognize cytomegalovirus antigens. The cohort was sequenced for TCR beta chains only, and without alpha or paired-chain data the features that could be detected were limited. A later genetic analysis associated a missense DCLRE1C variant with V-gene and J-gene trimming of TCR beta chains, and an independent cohort replicated the association. In a later analysis, TCR association rates were found to vary across HLA loci, with the most associated TCRs seen for DRB1 alleles and the fewest for HLA-C alleles. Linkage disequilibrium might explain the correlated functional status among segregating V segments, but an unknown experimental factor could not be ruled out. A later analysis reported that several top co-occurrence clusters appeared linked to parvovirus B19, influenza, CMV and Epstein-Barr virus. An earlier analysis of approximately 530 of the donors showed that most TCR beta V segments appeared in productive rearrangements either about 87% or about 30% of the time, which broadly matched IMGT annotations. Specific HLA alleles were associated with about 17,000 TCR beta sequences at a false discovery rate of 0.05 in a later analysis. About 17 rarely observed V segments, including chromosome 9 orphons, were excluded from the earlier analysis of some 590 of the donors because counts were too low. Because HLA typing was missing for some donors at each locus, association tests included only the typed subset. The sequencing pipeline was judged likely to have produced a cluster of highly shared sequence variants as a technical artifact. In the study, some 160 TCR beta chains were listed as associated with cytomegalovirus. Assigning TCR associations to individual alleles was difficult when HLA alleles, especially DR and DQ, strongly co-occurred. A further reported finding was that TCR beta sequences accurately predicted the HLA-A and HLA-B alleles for most subjects in the first cohort.

CDR1 and CDR2, per the germline V gene, are SGDLS and YYNGEE. The CDR3, from cysteine to phenylalanine, totals 13 residues. Only the CDR3 region is kept as DNA, spanning 39 bases read in frame from base 1. Deletion took 4 bases off V and 8 bases off J, with a span of 15 bases between the germline ends. The library was generated by the immunoSEQ multiplex PCR assay. For the multiplex PCR, a mixture combining 60 forward primers for TCR Vbeta segments and 13 reverse primers for TCR Jbeta segments was used. A multiplex PCR assay on genomic DNA amplified the CDR3 region of rearranged TCR beta genes. On the Illumina HiSeq System, the amplified TCR beta libraries were sequenced as 87-base-pair reads. In the source study's methods: In a later analysis, 70 million to 95 million unique TCR beta chains were counted across the roughly 670 repertoires, and around 10 million of these chains were shared by at least two donors. Raw reads were error-corrected and collapsed into unique sequences by a nearest-neighbor algorithm in which closely related sequences were merged to remove PCR and sequencing errors. V, D and J gene segments were assigned by aligning CDR3 sequences to IMGT reference sequences. For a sequence to be retained, at least a six-nucleotide match to both a V gene segment and a J gene segment was required. A rearrangement was called productive if the CDR3 had no stop codons and remained in frame with V and J, and every other rearrangement was called non-productive. Following IMGT convention, CDR3 was defined as the stretch from the second conserved V-encoded cysteine up to the conserved J-encoded phenylalanine. Sequences without an unambiguous match to a single V gene segment were excluded from the earlier analysis of almost 600 of the donors. An earlier analysis of 587 of the donors classified V segments as functional when productive rearrangements were above 56.7% and as segregating when the standard deviation between donors was above 5%. A statistical classification framework was built for diagnosing cytomegalovirus status from the catalog of TCR beta chain sequences. A later analysis assigned V and J genes by comparing TCR nucleotide sequences with IMGT/GENE-DB human TR gene sequences. The TCRdist pipeline was used in a later analysis to assign CDR3 sequences and most-parsimonious VDJ recombination scenarios. In a later analysis, each TCR beta chain was defined by its CDR3 amino acid sequence together with its V-gene family, and reads lacking a unique V-gene family were excluded. To address suspected cross-contamination and a sequencing artifact, a later analysis removed over 500 highly shared, low-generation-probability nucleotide sequences. In a later analysis, a clonal expansion index was calculated for each public chain from normalized within-repertoire ranks of inferred template counts. In a later analysis, generation probabilities were computed with a VDJ recombination model fitted to out-of-frame rearrangements, and the resulting probabilities were checked against IGoR. In a later analysis, hypergeometric tests were used to score TCR-TCR, TCR-HLA and TCR-CMV co-occurrence, with a repertoire-size bias correction applied to TCR pairs. False discovery rates were estimated in a later analysis by permuting HLA or CMV assignments 20 times. In a later analysis, co-occurring TCRs were grouped with DBSCAN, and TCRdist sequence similarity was added when clustering was performed within HLA-allele-positive subsets. Repertoires with fewer than 30,000 or more than 120,000 public chains were left out of co-occurrence clustering, as were about 5 repertoires with anomalous nucleotide sharing. Here the immuneACCESS table is served through TCRdb, limited to in-frame sequences with V and J called. Missing clones are a known gap in these copies; in checked studies unresolved V genes cover under half, and the rest lacks a known reason. V and J calls and clone size come straight from that table; D and trimming were deduced from the DNA. The table for this sample lists about 170,000 clones; roughly 80% of them were counted only once. The ten largest clones take up about 0.8% of the sample.

Comments on this clone: Its antigen is unknown. Base qualities are not recorded, but no much larger clone differs from it by a single base.

The sequence derives from a woman between 18 and 30 years old in good health and CMV-seronegative. The rearrangement combines TRBV9 with TRBJ1-2; the best D guess is TRBD1, with 5 bases matching. The sample taken for sequencing was PBMCs. The CDR3 loop reads CASSPQGLRGYTF. The sequence in DNA is TGTGCCAGCAGCCCTCAGGGTTTGCGCGGCTACACCTTC.